Shown below are 9 T cell receptor beta chains from a single sample sequenced in a study of T cells expressing NK-cell markers. TCRdb re-called the 5' RACE reads; every CDR3 protein appears as one record, without DNA. The sample totals some 460,000 distinct CDR3 sequences. The sample consisted of blood T cells: a sorted CD56 or NKG2C T cell subset, CD4+ or CD8+ T cells, or bulk PBMC T cells (not recorded which). The source is a woman between 45 and 60 years old in good health.

The gene calls are TRBV11-2 and TRBJ1-1. Germline CDR1 reads SGHAT; CDR2 reads FQNNGV. The CDR3 is 16 amino acids. CDR3 protein: CASSLVLRHPNTEAFF.

The rearrangement joins TRBV24-1 to TRBJ1-1. The germline V gene has CDR1 KGHDR and CDR2 SFDVKD. This CDR3 comprises 18 residues. CDR3 loop: CATKSQRARGLLNTEAFF.

The chain links TRBV3-1 to TRBJ2-2. The CDR3 spans 14 residues. Germline V gives CDR1 LGHDT, CDR2 YNNKEL (reference sequence). CDR3 residues: CASAVRLNTGELFF.

The chain has TRBV5-8 and TRBJ2-5; TCRdb's D call of TRBD1 is untestable without DNA. The germline gives CDR1 SGHTS, CDR2 YDEGEE. CDR3 length: 13 amino acids. The CDR3 spells CASKLTGGSTQYF.

V gene TRBV12-3 or TRBV12-4 combines with J gene TRBJ2-5; TCRdb's D gene call, TRBD1, goes unchecked for lack of DNA. There are 11 residues in the CDR3. CDR3 amino acids: CASETGQTQYF.

The chain uses TRBV5-1 and TRBJ2-1; TCRdb's D gene call, TRBD1, goes unchecked for lack of DNA. The CDR3 runs 12 residues. Per germline, CDR1 SGHRS and CDR2 YFSETQ. CDR3 region: CASSFEGQEQFF.

The chain couples TRBV29-1 to TRBJ1-1; the TCRdb D gene call, TRBD1, has no DNA to confirm it. The CDR3 sequence is 14 residues long. CDR1 SQVTM and CDR2 ANQGSEA come from the germline V gene. The CDR3 spells CSAYRGGMNTEAFF.

The chain combines TRBV20-1 with TRBJ2-1; the D call from TCRdb, TRBD2, cannot be confirmed without DNA. This CDR3 is built from 17 residues. CDR1 and CDR2 from the germline V gene are DFQATT and SNEGSKA (reference sequence). CDR3 sequence: CSARDRGTSGRADEQFF.

The chain has TRBV9 and TRBJ2-2. CDR1 is SGDLS and CDR2 is YYNGEE in the germline V gene. The CDR3 extends over 15 amino acids. CDR3 residues: CASSVVAYDTGELFF. The full variable domain, its missing parts supplied by reference TRBV9 and TRBJ2-2, is DSGVTQTPKHLITATGQRVTLRCSPRSGDLSVYWYQQSLDQGLQFLIQYYNGEERAKGNILERFSAQQFPDLHSELNLSSLELGDSALYFCASSVVAYDTGELFFGEGSRLTVL.